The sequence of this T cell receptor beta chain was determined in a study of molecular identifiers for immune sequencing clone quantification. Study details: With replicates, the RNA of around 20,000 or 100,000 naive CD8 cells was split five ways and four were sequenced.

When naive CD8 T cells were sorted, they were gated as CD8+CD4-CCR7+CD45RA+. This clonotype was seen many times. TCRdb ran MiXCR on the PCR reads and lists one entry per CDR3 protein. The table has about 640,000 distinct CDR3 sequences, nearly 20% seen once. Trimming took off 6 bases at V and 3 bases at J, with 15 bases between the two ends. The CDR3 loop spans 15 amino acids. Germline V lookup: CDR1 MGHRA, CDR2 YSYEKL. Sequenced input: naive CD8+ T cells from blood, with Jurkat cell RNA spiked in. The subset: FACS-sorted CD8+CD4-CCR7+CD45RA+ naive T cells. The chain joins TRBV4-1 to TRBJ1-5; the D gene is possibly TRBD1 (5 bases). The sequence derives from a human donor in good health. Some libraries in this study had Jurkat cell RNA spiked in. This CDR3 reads CASSQTTGPNQPQHF. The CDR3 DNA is TGCGCCAGCAGTCAGACAACAGGCCCCAATCAGCCCCAGCATTTT.